Each of the 16 T cell receptor beta chains below was sequenced from the same sample in a study of brain T cells in children with intractable seizures. Surgery cases with the highest brain T cell transcript signatures were chosen for sequencing. TCRdb's copy holds only in-frame clones and misses some; the assay was immunoSEQ multiplex PCR. This table holds over 7,500 clones, 69% found once. Sequencing was performed on resected brain tissue, taken at surgery. These receptor sequences come from a girl aged 2-10 years with tuberous sclerosis and intractable seizures.

This clone turned up a few times. The V and J genes are TRBV27 and TRBJ1-5, with D unclear. Deletions cut 2 bases from V and 3 bases from J, with 5 bases between. There are 13 residues in the CDR3. CDR1 MNHEY and CDR2 SMNVEV come from the germline V gene (reference sequence). As DNA, the CDR3 is TGTGCCAGCAGTTTAACAGTCAATCAGCCCCAGCATTTT. Translation gives CASSLTVNQPQHF.

This clone was counted only a few times. The chain uses TRBV19 and TRBJ2-3, with 8 bases aligning to TRBD1. The CDR3 has 16 amino acids. Trimming cost V 1 base and J 3 bases; bases outside gene matches: 6. Germline values: CDR1 LNHDA, CDR2 SQIVND (reference sequence). For the CDR3, the DNA is TGTGCCAGTAGTATAGCGACAGGGGTAGTGACAGATACGCAGTATTTT. As protein: CASSIATGVVTDTQYF.

The rearrangement joins TRBV3-1 (or the pseudogene TRBV3-2) to TRBJ2-7, with TRBD2 matching 14 bases. J gave up 12 bases and V 3 bases, and 7 bases lay outside the gene matches. Germline V CDR1 and CDR2: LGHDT, YNNKEL (reference sequence). The CDR3 extends over 14 amino acids. The CDR3, as DNA: TGTGCCAGCAGCCACTCCGGGACTAGCGGGGGTACGTACTTC. Its translation: CASSHSGTSGGTYF.

The chain employs TRBV29-1 and TRBJ1-1, with 7 bases fitting TRBD1. The CDR3 covers 14 residues. Per the germline V gene, CDR1 is SQVTM and CDR2 is ANQGSEA. Germline trimming cut 6 bases from V and 0 bases from J; bases unmatched to any gene: 7. The CDR3 protein is CSVSNRGMNTEAFF. CDR3 sequence (DNA): TGCAGCGTCTCCAACAGGGGTATGAACACTGAAGCTTTCTTT.

This rearrangement joins TRBV30 to TRBJ2-2; maybe TRBD1 (5 bases). From germline, CDR1 is GTSNPN and CDR2 SVGIG (reference sequence). V lost 5 bases and J 4 bases, leaving 14 bases between the germline ends. CDR3 length equals 14 residues. In DNA form, the CDR3 reads TGTGCCTGGGATTTACAGGACCCCACCGGGGAGCTGTTTTTT. This translates into CAWDLQDPTGELFF.

J is TRBJ2-3 and V is TRBV9; perhaps TRBD1 as D (6 bases). This CDR3 is 14 amino acids long. The V and J ends lost 0 bases and 10 bases respectively, with 15 bases between them. Germline V gene lookup returns CDR1 SGDLS and CDR2 YYNGEE. The CDR3: CASSVGDSGGAQYF. CDR3 bases: TGTGCCAGCAGCGTAGGGGATAGTGGGGGCGCGCAGTATTTT.

This clone was recorded a few times. The CDR3 region is CASSTGQGGRVTDTQYF. The CDR3 nucleotides read TGTGCCAGCAGCACCGGACAGGGAGGCAGGGTGACAGATACGCAGTATTTT. The chain recombines TRBV21-1 with TRBJ2-3; the D call of TRBD1 is as the table states it, not checked on the DNA. TRBV21-1 is a listed pseudogene. CDR3 length equals 17 residues.

V usage is TRBV9 and J usage is TRBJ2-3, with a tentative D call TRBD2 (5 bases). CDR3 length equals 14 residues. Trimming took 1 base from V and 4 from J, leaving 10 bases between them. CDR1 is SGDLS and CDR2 is YYNGEE in the germline V gene. The chain's CDR3 is CASSVREEADTQYF. In DNA, the CDR3 is TGTGCCAGCAGCGTACGGGAAGAGGCAGATACGCAGTATTTT.

The chain is built from TRBV7-9 and TRBJ1-4; 9 bases line up with TRBD1. CDR1 is SEHNR, CDR2 FQNEAQ, per germline (reference sequence). The junction had 9 bases not matched to a gene; V was cut back by 5 bases and J by 8 bases. This CDR3 has 15 residues. Written as DNA, the CDR3 is TGTGCCAGCAGCCCAAGAACAGGGGGCCAAGAAAAACTGTTTTTT. It codes for CASSPRTGGQEKLFF.

This clone has more than one count but fewer than ten. The chain links TRBV4-2 to TRBJ2-7; 10 positions agree with TRBD2. Per the germline V gene, CDR1 is LGHNA and CDR2 is YNFKEQ. V gave up 3 bases and J gave up 6 bases; unmatched junction bases: 5. The CDR3 consists of 14 residues. The CDR3 bases are TGTGCCAGCAGCCAGGGGGCTAGCGGGGGCGAGCAGTACGTC. This codes for CASSQGASGGEQYV.

The V call is TRBV7-8, the J call TRBJ1-2; weak D call: TRBD1 (5 bases). The CDR3 consists of 12 residues. Germline V gene lookup returns CDR1 SGHVS and CDR2 FQNEAQ. Trimming stripped 5 bases from V and 7 bases from J, with 11 bases between. CDR3 in amino acids: CASSPRTSGYTF. The CDR3 DNA sequence: TGTGCCAGCAGCCCCCGGACAAGTGGCTACACCTTC.

The chain employs TRBV5-1 and TRBJ2-7; 7 nucleotides match TRBD2. CDR1 and CDR2 (germline): SGHRS, YFSETQ. V shed 3 bases, J shed 6 bases, and the junction held 6 bases outside the gene matches. This CDR3 is built from 13 residues. In nucleotides, the CDR3 is TGCGCCAGCAGCTGGAGGGAGGGAACCGAGCAGTACTTC. It codes for CASSWREGTEQYF.

This chain links TRBV7-9 with TRBJ2-7; D is ambiguous. The CDR3 has 13 amino acids. Germline lookup yields CDR1 SEHNR and CDR2 FQNEAQ (reference sequence). V lost 7 bases to trimming and J lost 0 bases, with 10 bases between them. The CDR3 loop reads CASTSGSSYEQYV. The CDR3, as DNA: TGTGCCAGCACCTCCGGCAGCTCCTACGAGCAGTACGTC.

There are a few counts of this clone. The gene calls are TRBV25-1 and TRBJ1-4; 8 bases match TRBD1. From germline, CDR1 is MGHDK and CDR2 SYGVNS. CDR3 size: 15 residues. Trimming at V came to 0 bases and at J to 5 bases, leaving 2 bases not matched to a gene. The CDR3 DNA is TGTGCCAGCAGTGAATACAGGGGGCGCAATGAAAAACTGTTTTTT. Protein product: CASSEYRGRNEKLFF. Looking up the rest from reference TRBV25-1 and TRBJ1-4 gives the full variable domain: EADIYQTPRYLVIGTGKKITLECSQTMGHDKMYWYQQDPGMELHLIHYSYGVNSTEKGDLSSESTVSRIRTEHFPLTLESARPSHTSQYLCASSEYRGRNEKLFFGSGTQLSVL.

J is TRBJ1-2 and V is TRBV28; D unclear. V was trimmed by 3 bases and J by 0 bases, leaving 8 bases between them. Germline V gene lookup returns CDR1 MDHEN and CDR2 SYDVKM. This CDR3 contains 14 residues. CDR3 DNA sequence: TGTGCCAGCAGTTTTGGAGTAGCTAACTATGGCTACACCTTC. It is translated as CASSFGVANYGYTF.

This clone was observed a handful of times. The CDR3 DNA is TGTGCCGCGAGGACAGGGGTAGATAGCAATCAGCCCCAGCATTTT. Its translation: CAARTGVDSNQPQHF. This rearrangement joins TRBV10-3 to TRBJ1-5, with 9 bases lining up with TRBD1. Per the germline V gene, CDR1 is ENHRY and CDR2 is SYGVKD. V shed 11 bases and J 0 bases; nucleotides not matched to a gene: 8. The CDR3 contains 15 residues.